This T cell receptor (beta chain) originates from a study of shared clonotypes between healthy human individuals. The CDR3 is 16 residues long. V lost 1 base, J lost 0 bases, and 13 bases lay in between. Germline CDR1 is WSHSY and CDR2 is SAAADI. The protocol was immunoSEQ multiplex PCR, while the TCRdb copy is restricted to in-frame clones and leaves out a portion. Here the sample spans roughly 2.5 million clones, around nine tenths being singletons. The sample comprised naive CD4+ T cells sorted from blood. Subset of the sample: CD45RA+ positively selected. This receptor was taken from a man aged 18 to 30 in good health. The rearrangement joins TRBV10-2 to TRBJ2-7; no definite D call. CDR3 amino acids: CASSEYRPTDSYEQYF. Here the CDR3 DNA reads TGCGCCAGCAGTGAGTATAGGCCTACTGACTCCTACGAGCAGTACTTC.